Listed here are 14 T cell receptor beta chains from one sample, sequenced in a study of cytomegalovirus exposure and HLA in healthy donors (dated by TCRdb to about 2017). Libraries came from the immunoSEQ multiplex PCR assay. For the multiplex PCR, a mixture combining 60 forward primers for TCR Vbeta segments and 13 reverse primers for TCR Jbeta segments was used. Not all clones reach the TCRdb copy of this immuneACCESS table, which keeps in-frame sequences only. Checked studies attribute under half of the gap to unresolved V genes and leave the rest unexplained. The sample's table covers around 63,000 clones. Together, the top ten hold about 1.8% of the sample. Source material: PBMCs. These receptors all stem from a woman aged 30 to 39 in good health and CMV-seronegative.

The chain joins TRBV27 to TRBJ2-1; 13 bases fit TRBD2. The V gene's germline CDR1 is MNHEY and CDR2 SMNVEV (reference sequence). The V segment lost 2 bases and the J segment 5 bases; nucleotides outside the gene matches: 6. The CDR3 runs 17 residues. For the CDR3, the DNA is TGTGCCAGCAGTTTAGGACTAGCGGGAGATGTTAACAATGAGCAGTTCTTC. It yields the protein CASSLGLAGDVNNEQFF.

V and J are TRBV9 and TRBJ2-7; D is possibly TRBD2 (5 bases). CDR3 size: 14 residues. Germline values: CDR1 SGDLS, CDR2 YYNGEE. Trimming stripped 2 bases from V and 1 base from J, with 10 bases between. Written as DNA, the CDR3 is TGTGCCAGCAGCGTGACGGGGAATTCCTACGAGCAGTACTTC. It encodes CASSVTGNSYEQYF.

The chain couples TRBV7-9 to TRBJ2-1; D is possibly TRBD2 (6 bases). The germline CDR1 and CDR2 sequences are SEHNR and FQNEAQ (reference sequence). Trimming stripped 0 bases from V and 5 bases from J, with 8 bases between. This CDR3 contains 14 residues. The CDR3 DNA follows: TGTGCCAGCAGCTTAGCGGGGGGTAACAATGAGCAGTTCTTC. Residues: CASSLAGGNNEQFF. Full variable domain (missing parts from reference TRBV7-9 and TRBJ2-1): DTGVSQNPRHKITKRGQNVTFRCDPISEHNRLYWYRQTLGQGPEFLTYFQNEAQLEKSRLLSDRFSAERPKGSFSTLEIQRTEQGDSAMYLCASSLAGGNNEQFFGPGTRLTVL.

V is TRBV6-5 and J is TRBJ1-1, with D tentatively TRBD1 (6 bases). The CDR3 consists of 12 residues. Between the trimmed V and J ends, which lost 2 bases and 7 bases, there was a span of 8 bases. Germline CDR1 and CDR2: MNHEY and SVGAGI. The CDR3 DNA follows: TGTGCCAGCAGTTACGAGACAGGTGAAGCTTTCTTT. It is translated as CASSYETGEAFF.

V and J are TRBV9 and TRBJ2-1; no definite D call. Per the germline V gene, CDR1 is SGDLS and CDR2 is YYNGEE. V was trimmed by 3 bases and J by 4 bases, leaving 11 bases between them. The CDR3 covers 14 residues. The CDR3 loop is CASSGMGLYNEQFF. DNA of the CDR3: TGTGCCAGCAGCGGTATGGGCCTTTACAATGAGCAGTTCTTC.

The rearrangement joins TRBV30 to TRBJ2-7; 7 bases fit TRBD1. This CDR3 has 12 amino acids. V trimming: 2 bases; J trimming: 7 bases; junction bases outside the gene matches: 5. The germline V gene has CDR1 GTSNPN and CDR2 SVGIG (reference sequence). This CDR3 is CAWSSQGTEQYF. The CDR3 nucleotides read TGTGCCTGGAGTTCACAGGGGACGGAGCAGTACTTC.

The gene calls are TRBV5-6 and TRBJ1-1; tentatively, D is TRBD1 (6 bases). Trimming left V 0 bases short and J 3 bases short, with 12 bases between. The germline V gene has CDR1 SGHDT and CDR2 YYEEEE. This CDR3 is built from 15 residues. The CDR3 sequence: CASSLDDRSYTEAFF. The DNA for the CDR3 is TGTGCCAGCAGCTTGGATGACAGGTCGTACACTGAAGCTTTCTTT.

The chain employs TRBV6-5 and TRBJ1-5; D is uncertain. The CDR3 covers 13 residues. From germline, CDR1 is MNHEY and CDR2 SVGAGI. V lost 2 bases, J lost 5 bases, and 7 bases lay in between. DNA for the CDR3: TGTGCCAGCAGTTACAGTGAGCATCAGCCCCAGCATTTT. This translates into CASSYSEHQPQHF.

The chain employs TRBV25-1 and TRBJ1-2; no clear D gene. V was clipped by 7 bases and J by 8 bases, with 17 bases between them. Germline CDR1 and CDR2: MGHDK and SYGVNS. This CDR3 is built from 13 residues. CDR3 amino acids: CASMGGSLRGYTF. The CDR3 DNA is TGTGCCAGCATGGGCGGGTCCCTTAGAGGCTACACCTTC.

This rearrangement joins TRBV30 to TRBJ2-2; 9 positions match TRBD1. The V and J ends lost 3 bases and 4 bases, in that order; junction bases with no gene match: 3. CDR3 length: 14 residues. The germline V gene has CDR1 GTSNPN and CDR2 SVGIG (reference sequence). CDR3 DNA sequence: TGTGCCTGGAGGGGGACAGGGCCCACCGGGGAGCTGTTTTTT. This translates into CAWRGTGPTGELFF.

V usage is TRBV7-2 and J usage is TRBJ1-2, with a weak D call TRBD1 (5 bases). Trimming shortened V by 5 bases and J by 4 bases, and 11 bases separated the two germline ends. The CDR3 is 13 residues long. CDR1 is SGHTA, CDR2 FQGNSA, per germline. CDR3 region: CASSLGASYGYTF. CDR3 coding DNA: TGTGCCAGCAGCCTAGGGGCTTCCTATGGCTACACCTTC.

DNA for the CDR3: TGTGCCAGCAGCTTATCCACAGGGCTACTTTCCGGGGGCTACACCTTC. It encodes CASSLSTGLLSGGYTF. The chain joins TRBV13 to TRBJ1-2; possibly TRBD1 for D (6 bases). This CDR3 has 16 residues. V lost 2 bases, J lost 8 bases, and 21 bases lay in between. Germline assignment: CDR1 PRHDT and CDR2 FYEKMQ (reference sequence).

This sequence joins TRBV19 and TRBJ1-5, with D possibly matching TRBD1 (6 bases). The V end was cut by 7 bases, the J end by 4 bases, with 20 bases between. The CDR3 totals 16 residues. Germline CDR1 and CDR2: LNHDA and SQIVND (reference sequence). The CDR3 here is CASMEWVGAMNQPQHF. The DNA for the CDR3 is TGTGCCAGTATGGAATGGGTGGGGGCCATGAATCAGCCCCAGCATTTT. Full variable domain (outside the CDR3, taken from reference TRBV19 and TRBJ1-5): DGGITQSPKYLFRKEGQNVTLSCEQNLNHDAMYWYRQDPGQGLRLIYYSQIVNDFQKGDIAEGYSVSREKKESFPLTVTSAQKNPTAFYLCASMEWVGAMNQPQHFGDGTRLSIL.

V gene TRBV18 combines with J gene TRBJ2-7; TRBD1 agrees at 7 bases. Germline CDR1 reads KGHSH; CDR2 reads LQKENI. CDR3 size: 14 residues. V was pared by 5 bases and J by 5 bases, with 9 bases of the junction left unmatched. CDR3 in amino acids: CASSAQGQGNEQYF. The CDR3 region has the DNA TGTGCCAGCTCAGCACAGGGGCAGGGGAACGAGCAGTACTTC.